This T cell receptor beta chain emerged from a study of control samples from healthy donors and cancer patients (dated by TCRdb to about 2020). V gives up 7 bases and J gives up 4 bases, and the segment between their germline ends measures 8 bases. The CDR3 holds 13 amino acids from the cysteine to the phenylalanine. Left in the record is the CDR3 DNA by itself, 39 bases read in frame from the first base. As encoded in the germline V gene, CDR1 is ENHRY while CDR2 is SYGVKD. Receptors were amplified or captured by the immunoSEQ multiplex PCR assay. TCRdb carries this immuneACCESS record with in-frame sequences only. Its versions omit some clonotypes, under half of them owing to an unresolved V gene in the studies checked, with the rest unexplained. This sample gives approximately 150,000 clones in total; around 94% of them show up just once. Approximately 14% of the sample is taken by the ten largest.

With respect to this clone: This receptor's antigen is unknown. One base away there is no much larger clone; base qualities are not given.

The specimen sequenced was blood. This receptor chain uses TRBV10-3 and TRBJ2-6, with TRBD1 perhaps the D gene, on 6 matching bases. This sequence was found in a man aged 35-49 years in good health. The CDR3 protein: CAITGAGANVLTF. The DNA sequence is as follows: TGTGCCATCACAGGGGCCGGGGCCAACGTCCTGACTTTC.